Below, 2 T cell receptor beta chains from the same sample are listed, as sequenced in a study of blood T cell repertoires in COVID-19. Here immunoSEQ multiplex PCR was the method, and the copy in TCRdb shows in-frame clones only, minus some. The sample lists about 180,000 clones; roughly 86% were seen once. Sequencing used peripheral blood. These TCRs come from a woman between 50 and 59 years old with acute or convalescent COVID-19.

The rearrangement uses TRBV7-9 and TRBJ1-2; TRBD1 matches 7 bases. The CDR3 extends over 13 amino acids. With 1 base clipped from V and 8 bases from J, the junction kept 4 bases outside the gene matches. Germline V CDR1 and CDR2: SEHNR, FQNEAQ (reference sequence). CDR3 nucleotides: TGTGCCAGCAGCTTAGAGGGGGCGGAGGGCTACACCTTC. This translates into CASSLEGAEGYTF.

The chain is built from TRBV5-4 and TRBJ1-2; the match to TRBD1 covers 8 bases. CDR3 size: 13 residues. V was clipped by 3 bases and J by 8 bases; unmatched bases: 6. In germline, CDR1 is SGHNT, CDR2 YYREEE (reference sequence). The CDR3 DNA reads TGTGCCAGCAGCTCCATTACAGGGGGGGGCTACACCTTC. Protein sequence: CASSSITGGGYTF.